What follows are 27 T cell receptor beta chains derived from one specimen sequenced in a study of T cells in Graves' hyperthyroidism and ophthalmopathy. Authors of the study amplified TCR beta CDR3 regions from RNA transcripts. Researchers ran a first-round RT-PCR on the TCR CDR3 using the HTBI primer set. TCRdb used MiXCR to reprocess the multiplex PCR reads, holding one entry per CDR3 protein. The top ten hold approximately 30% of the sample, which has approximately 400,000 distinct CDR3 sequences, approximately 14% seen once. The sequenced sample consisted of blood. The receptors shown here come from a woman aged 18-29 years with Graves' hyperthyroidism that later progressed to Graves' ophthalmopathy.

This clonotype was seen ten or more times. This may come from a read error, since a much larger clone is one base off. The V and J genes are TRBV27 and TRBJ2-1; no clear D gene. This CDR3 has 12 amino acids. CDR1 and CDR2 from the germline V gene are MNHEY and SMNVEV (reference sequence). V was shortened by 5 bases and J by 0 bases, with 2 bases between the two germline ends. The CDR3 sequence is CASSVSYNEQFF. As DNA, the CDR3 is TGTGCCAGCAGTGTCTCCTACAATGAGCAGTTCTTC.

V is TRBV14 and J is TRBJ1-6; no clear D gene. The CDR3 is made up of 14 amino acids. Germline V gives CDR1 SGHDN, CDR2 FVKESK. V lost 5 bases and J 1 base, leaving 6 bases between the germline ends. The CDR3: CASSTTSYNSPLHF. CDR3 bases: TGTGCCAGCAGCACGACGTCCTATAATTCACCCCTCCACTTT.

In its sample, this clonotype was seen once. The chain couples TRBV20-1 to TRBJ2-7; tentatively, D is TRBD2 (5 bases). V was cut by 6 bases and J by 0 bases, with 15 bases left in between. CDR1 DFQATT and CDR2 SNEGSKA come from the germline V gene (reference sequence). This CDR3 spans 14 amino acids. The CDR3 here is CSAERLSDSYEQYF. Here the CDR3 DNA reads TGCAGTGCCGAGCGGCTTAGCGACTCCTACGAGCAGTACTTC.

Note on this clonotype: A much larger clone is a single base away; this may be a read error. The J gene is TRBJ2-7, the V gene TRBV30; 10 positions agree with TRBD1. The CDR3 spans 14 residues. V lost 4 bases to trimming and J lost 5 bases; unmatched junction nucleotides: 8. CDR1 and CDR2 (germline): GTSNPN, SVGIG (reference sequence). The CDR3 loop is CAWTPGTGDHEQYF. The CDR3 DNA sequence: TGTGCCTGGACCCCCGGGACAGGGGACCACGAGCAGTACTTC.

This clonotype showed up just a few times. The rearrangement links TRBV7-9 to TRBJ2-1; tentatively, D is TRBD2 (5 bases). The CDR3 has 15 amino acids. Trimming took 8 bases from V and 4 from J, leaving 18 bases between them. The germline V gene has CDR1 SEHNR and CDR2 FQNEAQ (reference sequence). CDR3 bases: TGTGCCAGCCTTGAGACTAATGGGGTTTACAATGAGCAGTTCTTC. This translates into CASLETNGVYNEQFF.

The chain joins TRBV12-3 or TRBV12-4 to TRBJ1-6; no clear D gene. V lost 6 bases to trimming and J lost 7 bases, with 13 bases between them. There are 14 residues in the CDR3. CDR3 amino acids: CASSEDVTNSPLHF. CDR3 DNA sequence: TGTGCCAGCAGCGAGGACGTCACCAATTCACCCCTCCACTTT.

This clonotype was observed at least ten times. The chain is built from TRBV6-1 and TRBJ2-3, with 11 bases aligning to TRBD1. Germline V gene lookup returns CDR1 MNHNS and CDR2 SASEGT. The CDR3 loop spans 16 amino acids. V dropped 6 bases and J dropped 4; count of bases not matched to a gene: 9. The CDR3 DNA sequence: TGTGCCAGCAGAGCTTCCGGGACAGGGGGTCCAGATACGCAGTATTTT. Its protein product is CASRASGTGGPDTQYF.

The chain couples TRBV4-1 to TRBJ1-5; D gene uncertain. Germline CDR1 is MGHRA and CDR2 is YSYEKL. This CDR3 region has 13 residues. V shed 0 bases and J shed 16 bases, with 16 bases lying between them. CDR3 nucleotide sequence: TGCGCCAGCAGCCAAGAACGAAATCAGCCCCTCCATTTT. Translation gives CASSQERNQPLHF.

This clonotype was counted at least ten times. The rearrangement joins TRBV2 to TRBJ1-5; no firm D call. This CDR3 has 12 amino acids. V lost 7 bases and J 5 bases, leaving 9 bases between the germline ends. The germline CDR1 and CDR2 sequences are SNHLY and FYNNEI. CDR3 sequence: CASTDVDQPQHF. The CDR3 DNA sequence: TGTGCCAGCACGGACGTGGATCAGCCCCAGCATTTT. Full variable domain (remainder filled in from reference TRBV2 and TRBJ1-5): EPEVTQTPSHQVTQMGQEVILRCVPISNHLYFYWYRQILGQKVEFLVSFYNNEISEKSEIFDDQFSVERPDGSNFTLKIRSTKLEDSAMYFCASTDVDQPQHFGDGTRLSIL.

This clonotype was picked up a small number of times. The chain links TRBV27 to TRBJ2-7; TRBD1 might be the D (6 bases). There are 15 residues in the CDR3. CDR1 is MNHEY and CDR2 is SMNVEV in the germline V gene (reference sequence). V was pared by 2 bases and J by 2 bases, with 13 bases between. CDR3 amino acids: CASSLSRTAAYEQYF. The DNA for the CDR3 is TGTGCCAGCAGTTTAAGCCGGACAGCCGCCTACGAGCAGTACTTC.

The CDR3 sequence is CASSALGLAESYEQYF. The CDR3 DNA follows: TGTGCCAGCAGCGCTTTGGGACTAGCGGAAAGCTACGAGCAGTACTTC. This sequence joins TRBV7-2 and TRBJ2-7; 11 nucleotides line up with TRBD2. Germline trimming cut 5 bases from V and 3 bases from J; bases unmatched to any gene: 9. The CDR3 contains 16 residues. Germline assignment: CDR1 SGHTA and CDR2 FQGNSA.

For the CDR3, the DNA is TGTGCCAGCTTCTGGACAATCGGAAACACCATATATTTT. This translates into CASFWTIGNTIYF. V and J are TRBV28 and TRBJ1-3; perhaps TRBD1 as D (5 bases). Germline values: CDR1 MDHEN, CDR2 SYDVKM. The V end lost 8 bases, the J end lost 4 bases, and 12 bases lay between the germline ends. The CDR3 is 13 residues long.

In this sample, this clonotype turned up a few times. The rearrangement joins TRBV15 to TRBJ2-3; 8 nucleotides agree with TRBD2. CDR1 and CDR2 from the germline V gene are LNHNV and YYDKDF (reference sequence). The CDR3 runs to 17 residues. After removal of 0 bases from V and 3 bases from J, the junction contained 8 bases not matched to a gene. The CDR3 spells CATSRDKRELWTDTQYF. The CDR3 region has the DNA TGTGCCACCAGCAGAGATAAGCGGGAGTTGTGGACAGATACGCAGTATTTT.

The table lists this clonotype with a few counts. V usage is TRBV7-9 and J usage is TRBJ2-1; a possible D gene is TRBD2 (5 bases). Germline V CDR1 and CDR2: SEHNR, FQNEAQ (reference sequence). The CDR3 contains 13 residues. Trimming cost V 1 base and J 14 bases, with 15 bases left between them. Here the CDR3 DNA reads TGTGCCAGCAGCTTAGGCGAGACACACGGGAAGTTCTTC. This sequence encodes CASSLGETHGKFF.

This clonotype was picked up many times. The chain is built from TRBV20-1 and TRBJ2-1, with TRBD2 matching 8 bases. The CDR3 contains 14 residues. Germline assignment: CDR1 DFQATT and CDR2 SNEGSKA (reference sequence). V dropped 4 bases and J dropped 3; count of bases not matched to a gene: 5. The CDR3 spells CSATSGSLYNEQFF. In nucleotides, the CDR3 is TGCAGTGCTACCAGCGGGAGTCTCTACAATGAGCAGTTCTTC.

This clonotype was found a few times. CDR3 nucleotide sequence: TGCAGCGTTGTTACTGGGACAGGCTACAATGAGCAGTTCTTC. It yields the protein CSVVTGTGYNEQFF. This sequence joins TRBV29-1 and TRBJ2-1, with 8 bases matching TRBD1. The germline V gene encodes CDR1 SQVTM and CDR2 ANQGSEA. The CDR3 has 14 residues. V lost 4 bases to trimming and J lost 3 bases; unmatched junction nucleotides: 5.

The chain carries TRBV19 and TRBJ1-1; D is perhaps TRBD1 (5 bases). Trimming took off 9 bases at V and 0 bases at J, with 20 bases between the two ends. CDR1 is LNHDA and CDR2 is SQIVND in the germline V gene (reference sequence). The CDR3 totals 16 residues. The CDR3 loop reads CASEPGTLFMNTEAFF. CDR3 DNA sequence: TGTGCCAGCGAGCCCGGGACCCTCTTCATGAACACTGAAGCTTTCTTT.

This clonotype was seen ten or more times. This chain joins TRBV15 and TRBJ2-1; D is perhaps TRBD1 (6 bases). Germline V gene sequence: CDR1 LNHNV, CDR2 YYDKDF (reference sequence). V was clipped by 4 bases and J by 3 bases, with 13 bases between them. This CDR3 contains 15 residues. The CDR3 DNA reads TGTGCCACCAGCAACAGGGACGAAAACTACAATGAGCAGTTCTTC. Translating it yields CATSNRDENYNEQFF.

This clonotype was detected ten times or more. J is TRBJ2-2 and V is TRBV11-2; 10 bases are a match to TRBD1. This CDR3 has 16 residues. Trimming removed 7 bases from V and 4 bases from J; junction bases left unmatched: 9. Germline-derived CDR1 and CDR2 are SGHAT and FQNNGV. CDR3 protein: CASTPFWTGGTGELFF. The CDR3 nucleotides read TGTGCCAGCACTCCGTTCTGGACAGGGGGCACCGGGGAGCTGTTTTTT.

This clonotype was observed a few times. The chain couples TRBV19 to TRBJ2-1; TRBD1 matches at 9 bases. This CDR3 is built from 18 residues. Germline loops: CDR1 LNHDA, CDR2 SQIVND (reference sequence). The V gene end was trimmed by 8 bases and the J gene end by 2 bases; junction bases not matched to a gene: 16. In nucleotides, the CDR3 is TGTGCCAGTTCTCCAACCCAGGACAGGGGAGAGCCCTACAATGAGCAGTTCTTC. It codes for CASSPTQDRGEPYNEQFF.

This sequence joins TRBV5-1 and TRBJ2-1, with 12 bases that match TRBD2. V was clipped by 3 bases and J by 6 bases; unmatched bases: 7. CDR1 is SGHRS, CDR2 YFSETQ, per germline. This CDR3 has 16 residues. Here the CDR3 reads CASSSLTSGSGNEQFF. The CDR3 DNA reads as TGCGCCAGCAGCTCCTTGACTAGCGGGAGTGGCAATGAGCAGTTCTTC.

This clonotype came up many times. The chain links TRBV3-1 to TRBJ1-1; TRBD1 agrees at 7 bases. Germline CDR1 LGHDT, CDR2 YNNKEL (reference sequence). The CDR3 has 15 residues. V lost 6 bases and J lost 0; bases outside the gene matches: 7. CDR3 DNA: TGTGCCAGCAGGGACGACAGGGCTCTGAACACTGAAGCTTTCTTT. Protein product: CASRDDRALNTEAFF. The full variable domain, with the rest looked up from reference TRBV3-1 and TRBJ1-1, is DTAVSQTPKYLVTQMGNDKSIKCEQNLGHDTMYWYKQDSKKFLKIMFSYNNKELIINETVPNRFSPKSPDKAHLNLHINSLELGDSAVYFCASRDDRALNTEAFFGQGTRLTVV.

This clonotype was observed at least ten times. This rearrangement joins TRBV28 to TRBJ2-3, with a weak D call TRBD2 (6 bases). This CDR3 has 15 residues. Germline V gives CDR1 MDHEN, CDR2 SYDVKM. The ends were cut back, 7 bases at V and 1 base at J, with 15 bases in the middle. The CDR3 region has the DNA TGTGCCAGCACTCTTAGCGGAATTGGCACAGATACGCAGTATTTT. Amino acid sequence: CASTLSGIGTDTQYF.

On this clonotype itself: Its ends do not fully match the called genes, so a read error is possible. The chain combines TRBV11-2 with TRBJ2-4, with D possibly being TRBD2 (6 bases). The CDR3 has 8 residues. CDR1 and CDR2 (germline): SGHAT, FQNNGV. CDR3 DNA sequence: TGTGCCAGCAGCTGGGAGGACTTC. This sequence encodes CASSWEDF.

Concerning this clonotype itself: Lacking the conserved final phenylalanine or tryptophan, this CDR3 likely reflects a read error. V usage is TRBV12-3 or TRBV12-4 and J usage is TRBJ2-7, with D perhaps matching TRBD2 (5 bases). The CDR3 is 12 residues long. Between the trimmed V and J ends, which lost 6 bases and 4 bases, there was a span of 10 bases. CDR3 sequence (DNA): TGTGCCAGCAGCCCGACGGGGTACGAGCAGTACCTC. Its protein product is CASSPTGYEQYL.

This clonotype was picked up many times. The chain couples TRBV7-9 to TRBJ1-1; D gene uncertain. The CDR3 contains 13 residues. V lost 4 bases and J 5 bases, leaving 11 bases between the germline ends. Germline CDR1 SEHNR, CDR2 FQNEAQ (reference sequence). In DNA form, the CDR3 reads TGTGCCAGCAGCTCTTACATGCTAACTGAAGCTTTCTTT. This codes for CASSSYMLTEAFF.

This clonotype was counted many times. The rearrangement uses TRBV6-2 or TRBV6-3 and TRBJ2-1; D gene ambiguous. This CDR3 has 11 amino acids. The V and J ends lost 2 bases and 10 bases respectively, with 6 bases between them. CDR1 MNHEY and CDR2 SVGEGT come from the germline V gene. The CDR3: CASSYRLEQFF. Written as DNA, the CDR3 is TGTGCCAGCAGTTACAGATTAGAGCAGTTCTTC.